Below, one TCR beta chain is given with its context. Its matching antigen is unknown. Individuals having autoimmune disease history or systemic immunosuppression were not enrolled. Assay used: immunoSEQ multiplex PCR; TCRdb lists only in-frame clones, some missing. Of 45,000 to 50,000 clones in the sample, over 85% were seen once. This specimen belongs to a study of OX40 agonist ivuxolimab in advanced cancers. Turning to the study itself: Patients received ivuxolimab, an agonistic anti-OX40 (CD134) antibody. Study outcomes and limitations: No determination was made of the antigen specificity of the expanded peripheral T cells.

Trimming removed 6 bases from V and 1 base from J, with 10 bases in between. Germline-derived CDR1 and CDR2 are SGHDT and YYEEEE. The CDR3 consists of 13 residues. The specimen was CD4+ or CD8+ T cells sorted from blood, collected in a trial of the OX40 agonist ivuxolimab. This chain joins TRBV5-6 and TRBJ1-1; no clear D gene. This sequence was found in an adult with an advanced solid tumor such as melanoma, head and neck, liver or kidney cancer. This CDR3 is CASTPWGNTEAFF. For the CDR3, the DNA is TGTGCCAGCACGCCGTGGGGGAACACTGAAGCTTTCTTT.